This T cell receptor beta chain appears in the sequencing data of a study of T-cell memory formation after mild COVID-19. Overall study: Clustering of TCRs was largely donor specific. Findings and limits, study-wide: Clones that shrank (day 15 to 85) were balanced CD4/CD8, whereas later expanders leaned CD4+.

The CDR3 runs to 15 residues. Trimming cost V 6 bases and J 4 bases; bases outside gene matches: 6. Germline V gene data show CDR1 as SGHTA and CDR2 as FQGTGA. 5'RACE with constant-segment primers yielded barcoded, UMI-tagged TCR alpha and TCR beta cDNA libraries. Via MiXCR, TCRdb re-called the 5' RACE reads, giving one row per CDR3 protein. The sample carries about 400,000 distinct CDR3 sequences, less than 25% recorded once. Details on this clonotype: Antigen: not known.

The clonotype originates from an adult woman who had mild COVID-19 (a few samples of this study predate the infection). Cell type and time point are not known. The chain recombines TRBV7-3 with TRBJ2-1; 10 bases agree with TRBD2. Sequencing was performed on PBMCs or a T cell subset sorted from them (not recorded which). CDR3 in amino acids: CASSQPSGGYNEQFF. CDR3 bases: TGTGCCAGCAGTCAGCCTAGCGGGGGTTACAATGAGCAGTTCTTC.